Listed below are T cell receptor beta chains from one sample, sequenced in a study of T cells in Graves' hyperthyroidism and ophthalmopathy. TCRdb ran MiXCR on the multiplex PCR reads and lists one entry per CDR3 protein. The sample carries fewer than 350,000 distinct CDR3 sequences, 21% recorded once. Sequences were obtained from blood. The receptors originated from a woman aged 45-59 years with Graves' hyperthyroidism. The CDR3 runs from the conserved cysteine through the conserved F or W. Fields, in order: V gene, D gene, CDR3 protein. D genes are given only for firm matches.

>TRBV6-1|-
CASSEGPALYEQYF
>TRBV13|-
CASSPRAGPLSPLHF
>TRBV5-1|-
CASSSPQGFTNTEAFF
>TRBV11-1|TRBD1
CASSRDSGGPLEAFF
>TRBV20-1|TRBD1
CSALTGDYGYTF
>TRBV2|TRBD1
CASTENRGETQYF
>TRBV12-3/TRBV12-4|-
CASSLQQGLQETQYF
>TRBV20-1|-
CSARDSGSSYNSPLHF
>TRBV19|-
CASSMEGFGNEQFF
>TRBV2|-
CASSESVLNTEAFF
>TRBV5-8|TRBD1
CASSHRTGRGNTIYF
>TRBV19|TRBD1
CASSITPGQGKDEQYF
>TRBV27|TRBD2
CASGGLAGVIGELFF
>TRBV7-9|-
CASSRSLQETQYF
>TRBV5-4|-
CASSLSAGSSYNEQFF
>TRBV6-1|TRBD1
CASSTGARNQPQHF